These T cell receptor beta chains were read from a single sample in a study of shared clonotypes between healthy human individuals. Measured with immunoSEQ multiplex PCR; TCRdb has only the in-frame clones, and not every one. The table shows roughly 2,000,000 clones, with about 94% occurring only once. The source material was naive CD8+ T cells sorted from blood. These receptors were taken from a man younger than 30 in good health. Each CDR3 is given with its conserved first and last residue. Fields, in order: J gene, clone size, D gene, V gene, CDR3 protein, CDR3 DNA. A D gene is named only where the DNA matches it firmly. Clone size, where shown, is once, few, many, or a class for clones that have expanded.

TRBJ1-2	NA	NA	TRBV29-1	CSVEDLKQAGKVYGYTF	TGCAGCGTTGAAGATCTTAAGCAGGCAGGGAAGGTCTATGGCTACACCTTC
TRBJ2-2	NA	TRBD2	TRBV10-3	CAIRSGGGGTGELFF	TGTGCCATCAGGAGCGGGGGAGGGGGCACCGGGGAGCTGTTTTTT
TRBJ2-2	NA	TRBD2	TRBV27	CASSGTSTGELFF	TGTGCCAGCAGTGGGACTAGCACCGGGGAGCTGTTTTTT
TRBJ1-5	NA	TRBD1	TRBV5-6	CASSLVQGGQPQHF	TGTGCCAGCAGCTTGGTTCAGGGGGGTCAGCCCCAGCATTTT
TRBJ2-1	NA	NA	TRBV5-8	CASTRGRADNEQFF	TGTGCCAGTACGCGGGGCAGGGCGGACAATGAGCAGTTCTTC
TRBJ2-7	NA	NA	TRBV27	CANSLSLGTRLYEQYF	TGTGCCAACAGTTTATCGCTGGGCACCAGACTCTACGAGCAGTACTTC
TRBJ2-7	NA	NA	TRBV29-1	CSVEDRGYEQYF	TGCAGCGTTGAAGACAGGGGCTACGAGCAGTACTTC
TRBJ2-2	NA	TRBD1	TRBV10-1	CASSPGTGAVNTGELFF	TGCGCCAGCAGCCCGGGGACAGGGGCTGTCAACACCGGGGAGCTGTTTTTT
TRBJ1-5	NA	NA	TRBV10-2	CASSESDRLHNQPQHF	TGCGCCAGCAGTGAGAGTGACAGGCTCCACAATCAGCCCCAGCATTTT
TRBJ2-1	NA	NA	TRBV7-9	CASSPPGPTIYNEQFF	TGTGCCAGCAGCCCACCGGGACCCACAATTTACAATGAGCAGTTCTTC
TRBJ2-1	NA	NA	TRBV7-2	CATPIRAALGNEQFF	TGTGCCACCCCGATACGGGCCGCACTAGGAAATGAGCAGTTCTTC
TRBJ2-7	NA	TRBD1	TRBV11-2	CASSLGAGGFYEQYF	TGTGCCAGCAGCTTAGGGGCAGGGGGCTTCTACGAGCAGTACTTC
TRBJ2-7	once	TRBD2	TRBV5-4	CASSLADGYEQYF	TGTGCCAGCTCACTAGCGGACGGGTACGAGCAGTACTTC
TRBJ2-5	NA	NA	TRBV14	CASSQVAGMGEETQYF	TGTGCCAGCAGCCAAGTCGCGGGCATGGGGGAAGAGACCCAGTACTTC
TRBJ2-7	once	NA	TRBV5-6	CASSPGPGVAYEQYF	TGTGCCAGCAGCCCGGGTCCAGGGGTGGCCTACGAGCAGTACTTC
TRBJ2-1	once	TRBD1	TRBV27	CASSLLQGAYNEQFF	TGTGCCAGCAGTTTATTACAGGGGGCGTACAATGAGCAGTTCTTC
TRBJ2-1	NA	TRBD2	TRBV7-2	CASSLAPQGAGEPLYNEQFF	TGTGCCAGCAGCTTAGCGCCGCAGGGCGCGGGAGAGCCGCTATACAATGAGCAGTTCTTC
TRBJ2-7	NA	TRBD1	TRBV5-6	CASSGGQVPTKRPPYEQYF	TGTGCCAGCAGCGGGGGACAGGTGCCGACCAAACGCCCTCCCTACGAGCAGTACTTC
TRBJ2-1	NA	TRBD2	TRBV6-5	CASSLRLAWNEQFF	TGTGCCAGCAGTCTACGACTAGCGTGGAATGAGCAGTTCTTC
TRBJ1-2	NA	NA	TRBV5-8	CASSLGLTVYPLGYTF	TGTGCCAGCAGCTTGGGCCTTACGGTCTACCCCCTGGGCTACACCTTC
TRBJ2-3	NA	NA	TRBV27	CASSLSGRNTDTQYF	TGTGCCAGCAGTTTATCGGGCCGGAACACAGATACGCAGTATTTT
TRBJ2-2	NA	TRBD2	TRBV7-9	CASSLSGSGTGELFF	TGTGCCAGCAGCTTGAGCGGGAGTGGCACCGGGGAGCTGTTTTTT
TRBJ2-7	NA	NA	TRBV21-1	CASKNSSIHSSYEQYF	TGTGCCAGCAAGAACAGCAGCATCCATAGCTCCTACGAGCAGTACTTC
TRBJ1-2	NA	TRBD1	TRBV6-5	CASSVDRGQAYGYTF	TGTGCCAGCAGTGTGGACAGGGGGCAAGCCTATGGCTACACCTTC
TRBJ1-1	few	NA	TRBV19	CASSPGLEAFF	TGTGCCAGTAGTCCAGGGCTTGAAGCTTTCTTT
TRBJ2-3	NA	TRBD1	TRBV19	CASSEITGVWTDTQYF	TGTGCCAGTAGTGAAATCACAGGGGTTTGGACAGATACGCAGTATTTT
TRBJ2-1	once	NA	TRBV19	CASSPICVGPVWCEQFF	TGTGCCAGTAGTCCCATTTGTGTGGGACCGGTCTGGTGTGAGCAGTTCTTC
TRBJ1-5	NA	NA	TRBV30	CAWSVHSGRDQPQHF	TGTGCCTGGAGTGTACACTCAGGGAGGGATCAGCCCCAGCATTTT
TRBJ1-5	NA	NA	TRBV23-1	CASTKSREMISNQPQHF	TGCGCCAGCACCAAGAGCCGGGAGATGATTAGCAATCAGCCCCAGCATTTT
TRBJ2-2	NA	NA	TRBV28	CASSPQANTGELFF	TGTGCCAGCAGCCCCCAAGCGAACACCGGGGAGCTGTTTTTT
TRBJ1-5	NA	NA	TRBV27	CASSSLGPQGPSNQPQHF	TGTGCCAGCAGCTCTCTGGGCCCGCAGGGACCGAGCAATCAGCCCCAGCATTTT
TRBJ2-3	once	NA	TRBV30	CAWELVTHTDTQYF	TGTGCCTGGGAACTAGTTACGCACACAGATACGCAGTATTTT
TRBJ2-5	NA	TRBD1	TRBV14	CASSQTDRSETQYF	TGTGCCAGCAGCCAAACGGACAGGTCAGAGACCCAGTACTTC
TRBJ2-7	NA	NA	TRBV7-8	CASSFGGRSYEQYF	TGTGCCAGCAGCTTTGGGGGCCGATCCTACGAGCAGTACTTC
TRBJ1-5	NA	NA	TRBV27	CASSFLGDIGNQPQHF	TGTGCCAGCAGTTTCCTAGGGGATATAGGGAATCAGCCCCAGCATTTT
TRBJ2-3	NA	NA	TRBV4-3	CASSQRGSTDTQYF	TGCGCCAGCAGCCAAAGGGGCAGCACAGATACGCAGTATTTT
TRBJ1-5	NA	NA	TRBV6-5	CASSKQGIQPQHF	TGTGCCAGCAGTAAACAGGGTATTCAGCCCCAGCATTTT